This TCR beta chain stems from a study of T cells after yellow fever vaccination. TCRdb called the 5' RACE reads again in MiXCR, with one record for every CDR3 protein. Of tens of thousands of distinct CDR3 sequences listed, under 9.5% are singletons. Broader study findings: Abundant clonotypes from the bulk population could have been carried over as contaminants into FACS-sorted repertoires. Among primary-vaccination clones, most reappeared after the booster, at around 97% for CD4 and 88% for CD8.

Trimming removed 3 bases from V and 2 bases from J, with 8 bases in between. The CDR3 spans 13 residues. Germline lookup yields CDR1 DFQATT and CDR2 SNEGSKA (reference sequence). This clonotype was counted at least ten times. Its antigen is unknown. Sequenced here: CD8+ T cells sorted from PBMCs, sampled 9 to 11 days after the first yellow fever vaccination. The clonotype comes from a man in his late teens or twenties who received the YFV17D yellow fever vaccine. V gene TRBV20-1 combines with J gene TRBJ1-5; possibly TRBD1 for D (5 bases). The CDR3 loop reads CSASTRGNQPQHF. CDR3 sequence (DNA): TGCAGTGCTAGTACCAGGGGCAATCAGCCCCAGCATTTT.